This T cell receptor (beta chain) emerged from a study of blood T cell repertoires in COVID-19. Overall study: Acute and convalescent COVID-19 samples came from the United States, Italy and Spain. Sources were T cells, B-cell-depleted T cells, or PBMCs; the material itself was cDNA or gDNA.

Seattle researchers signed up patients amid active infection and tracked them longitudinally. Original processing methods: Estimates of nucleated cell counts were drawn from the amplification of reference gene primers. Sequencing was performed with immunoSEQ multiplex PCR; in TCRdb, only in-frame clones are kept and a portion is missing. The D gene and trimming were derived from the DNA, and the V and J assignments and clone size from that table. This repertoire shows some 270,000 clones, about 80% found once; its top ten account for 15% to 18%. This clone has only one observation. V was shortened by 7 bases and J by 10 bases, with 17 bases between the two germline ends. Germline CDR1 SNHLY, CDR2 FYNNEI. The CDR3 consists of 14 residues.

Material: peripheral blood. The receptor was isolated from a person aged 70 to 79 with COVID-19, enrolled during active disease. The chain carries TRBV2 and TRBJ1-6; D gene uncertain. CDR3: CASTERGFQSPLHF. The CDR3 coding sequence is TGTGCCAGCACCGAGCGAGGGTTTCAATCACCCCTCCACTTT.